These 25 T cell receptor beta chains share one sample of origin, sequenced in a study of shared T cell receptors in the human thymus. Assay used: immunoSEQ multiplex PCR; TCRdb lists only in-frame clones, some missing. The sample has about 380,000 clones, roughly 94% seen once. The sequencing sample was made of thymocytes. The receptors originated from a human donor.

This sequence joins TRBV6-7 and TRBJ1-4, with D unresolved. TRBV6-7 is given ORF status, its function remaining uncertain. V was pared by 7 bases and J by 4 bases, with 25 bases between. The CDR3 is made up of 18 amino acids. The CDR3 DNA sequence: TGTGCCAGCACCCGCCCAGAGACCCACGAGCAAGGTAATGAAAAACTGTTTTTT. This gives the protein CASTRPETHEQGNEKLFF.

The chain couples TRBV10-3 to TRBJ1-2, with a weak D call TRBD1 (5 bases). CDR1 and CDR2 (germline): ENHRY, SYGVKD. This CDR3 is built from 12 residues. V was pared by 3 bases and J by 3 bases, with 5 bases between. The CDR3 DNA follows: TGTGCCATCAGTGACAGGGACTATGGCTACACCTTC. It specifies CAISDRDYGYTF.

V and J are TRBV4-1 and TRBJ1-5, with D possibly being TRBD1 (6 bases). Germline V gene data show CDR1 as MGHRA and CDR2 as YSYEKL. Trimming removed 4 bases at V and 4 bases at J, with 26 bases between. This CDR3 has 19 residues. CDR3 protein: CASSLRRTVPKVENQPQHF. The CDR3 DNA is TGCGCCAGCAGCCTGAGGCGGACAGTCCCGAAAGTGGAGAATCAGCCCCAGCATTTT.

J is TRBJ2-6 and V is TRBV7-9; D possibly uses TRBD1 or TRBD2 (5 bases each). CDR1 SEHNR and CDR2 FQNEAQ come from the germline V gene (reference sequence). CDR3 length equals 18 residues. Trimming removed 2 bases at V and 2 bases at J, with 16 bases between. The CDR3 DNA reads as TGTGCCAGCAGCTTAACCCAGGGAGCTTTGCCTGGGGCCAACGTCCTGACTTTC. Protein: CASSLTQGALPGANVLTF.

The chain uses TRBV7-3 and TRBJ1-1; no clear D. Trimming took off 5 bases at V and 4 bases at J, with 20 bases between the two ends. The CDR3 consists of 16 residues. Germline V gene sequence: CDR1 SGHTA, CDR2 FQGTGA. CDR3 amino acids: CASSPPGPLKTTEAFF. CDR3 DNA sequence: TGTGCCAGCAGCCCCCCTGGACCGCTAAAGACCACTGAAGCTTTCTTT.

About this clone: The CDR3 end shows no conserved phenylalanine or tryptophan, and so a read error is likely. Because the CDR3's place on the DNA is in doubt, the DNA is left out and the CDR3 is given as listed by TCRdb. The chain recombines TRBV9 with TRBJ2-7; TRBD2, the table's D call, was not compared with the DNA. The CDR3 contains 10 residues when both ends are counted. Germline values: CDR1 SGDLS, CDR2 YYNGEE. The CDR3 protein is CASSNGTSGI.

The sample holds a few counts of this clone. The V call is TRBV5-6, the J call TRBJ1-1; TRBD1 aligns across 8 bases. Germline CDR1 SGHDT, CDR2 YYEEEE. This CDR3 contains 15 residues. The ends lost 1 base at V and 5 bases at J; junction bases unmatched: 7. In DNA, the CDR3 is TGTGCCAGCAGCTTGATTCAGGGGGCAGGGACTGAAGCTTTCTTT. Its protein is CASSLIQGAGTEAFF. The whole variable domain, remainder taken from reference TRBV5-6 and TRBJ1-1, is DAGVTQSPTHLIKTRGQQVTLRCSPKSGHDTVSWYQQALGQGPQFIFQYYEEEERQRGNFPDRFSGHQFPNYSSELNVNALLLGDSALYLCASSLIQGAGTEAFFGQGTRLTVV.

This chain joins TRBV20-1 and TRBJ2-7; D is unclear. V shed 6 bases and J shed 4 bases, with 10 bases lying between them. The CDR3 consists of 11 residues. Per germline, CDR1 DFQATT and CDR2 SNEGSKA (reference sequence). The chain's CDR3 is CSAGNPYEQYF. The DNA of the CDR3 is TGCAGTGCGGGAAACCCTTACGAGCAGTACTTC.

The chain recombines TRBV28 with TRBJ2-7; the D gene is possibly TRBD1 (6 bases). The CDR3 is 15 amino acids. Germline V gene sequence: CDR1 MDHEN, CDR2 SYDVKM. V dropped 5 bases and J dropped 1 base, with 15 bases sitting between them. As DNA, the CDR3 is TGTGCCAGCAGTATACCCACGACAGGTTCCTACGAGCAGTACTTC. Encoded protein: CASSIPTTGSYEQYF.

The rearrangement uses TRBV4-2 and TRBJ2-5; 12 nucleotides agree with TRBD1. V gave up 4 bases and J gave up 3 bases; unmatched junction bases: 6. Germline CDR1 is LGHNA and CDR2 is YNFKEQ. The CDR3 covers 16 residues. The CDR3 is CASSRSGTGGEETQYF. The CDR3 nucleotides are TGTGCCAGCAGCCGATCCGGGACAGGGGGCGAAGAGACCCAGTACTTC.

The J gene is TRBJ2-3, the V gene TRBV6-6; 9 bases line up with TRBD2. The V gene end was trimmed by 6 bases and the J gene end by 7 bases; junction bases not matched to a gene: 8. The CDR3 covers 14 residues. Per germline, CDR1 MNHNY and CDR2 SVGAGI (reference sequence). The CDR3 spells CASRTGTSLHTQYF. Written as DNA, the CDR3 is TGTGCCAGCAGAACCGGGACTAGCCTTCATACGCAGTATTTT.

The chain employs TRBV4-1 and TRBJ1-4; D is possibly TRBD1 (6 bases). Germline V lookup: CDR1 MGHRA, CDR2 YSYEKL. There are 16 residues in the CDR3. The V end was cut by 0 bases, the J end by 8 bases, with 16 bases between. This CDR3 is CASSQDWEGVEEKLFF. DNA for the CDR3: TGCGCCAGCAGCCAAGATTGGGAGGGGGTTGAGGAAAAACTGTTTTTT.

The chain is built from TRBV15 and TRBJ2-5; 8 bases match TRBD1. J gave up 2 bases and V 1 base, and 3 bases lay outside the gene matches. This CDR3 contains 15 residues. Germline V lookup: CDR1 LNHNV, CDR2 YYDKDF (reference sequence). The CDR3 DNA reads as TGTGCCACCAGCAGAGCAGGGGGCGGGCAAGAGACCCAGTACTTC. Translated, it gives CATSRAGGGQETQYF.

The sample holds one count of this clone. The chain uses TRBV7-2 and TRBJ1-5; D gene unclear. Germline V CDR1 and CDR2: SGHTA, FQGNSA. There are 12 residues in the CDR3. The V gene lost 4 bases and the J gene lost 4 bases, with 5 bases spanning the gap. CDR3 nucleotide sequence: TGTGCCAGCAGCTCGCTTAATCAGCCCCAGCATTTT. It translates to CASSSLNQPQHF. Full variable domain (missing parts from reference TRBV7-2 and TRBJ1-5): GAGVSQSPSNKVTEKGKDVELRCDPISGHTALYWYRQSLGQGLEFLIYFQGNSAPDKSGLPSDRFSAERTGGSVSTLTIQRTQQEDSAVYLCASSSLNQPQHFGDGTRLSIL.

The table lists this clone with a count of one. CDR3 in DNA: TGTGCCAGCAGCTTCGCGGATAGCAATCAGCCCCAGCATTTT. Translated, it gives CASSFADSNQPQHF. J is TRBJ1-5 and V is TRBV5-6; D is ambiguous. Germline values: CDR1 SGHDT, CDR2 YYEEEE. CDR3 length: 14 amino acids. V lost 2 bases, J lost 0 bases, and 6 bases lay in between.

The chain is built from TRBV27 and TRBJ2-2, with TRBD2 matching over 7 bases. In germline, CDR1 is MNHEY, CDR2 SMNVEV (reference sequence). There are 15 residues in the CDR3. The trim removed 8 bases at V and 5 bases at J, leaving 11 bases unmatched. The CDR3 sequence: CASGWGGLETGELFF. Written as DNA, the CDR3 is TGTGCCAGCGGCTGGGGGGGACTCGAGACCGGGGAGCTGTTTTTT.

The DNA for the CDR3 is TGTGCCAGCAGCCCACTAGAGGGGAACTATGGCTACACCTTC. This codes for CASSPLEGNYGYTF. The gene calls are TRBV7-6 and TRBJ1-2; D is perhaps TRBD1 (5 bases). The CDR3 contains 14 residues. Germline loops: CDR1 SGHVS, CDR2 FNYEAQ. V dropped 5 bases and J dropped 2 bases, with 12 bases sitting between them.

The V call is TRBV30, the J call TRBJ2-3, with 8 bases that match TRBD2. This CDR3 region has 16 residues. After removal of 0 bases from V and 4 bases from J, the junction contained 9 bases not matched to a gene. Germline CDR1 GTSNPN, CDR2 SVGIG (reference sequence). The CDR3 DNA sequence: TGTGCCTGGAGTGTACTCGCGGGAGGCGGTGCAGATACGCAGTATTTT. The encoded protein is CAWSVLAGGGADTQYF. Full variable domain (remainder filled in from reference TRBV30 and TRBJ2-3): SQTIHQWPATLVQPVGSPLSLECTVEGTSNPNLYWYRQAAGRGLQLLFYSVGIGQISSEVPQNLSASRPQDRQFILSSKKLLLSDSGFYLCAWSVLAGGGADTQYFGPGTRLTVL.

The chain carries TRBV28 and TRBJ2-3; D remains unclear. V shed 8 bases and J shed 6 bases, with 9 bases lying between them. The CDR3 is 11 residues long. CDR1 and CDR2 from the germline V gene are MDHEN and SYDVKM. The DNA of the CDR3 is TGTGCCAGCCTATTTGCTGATACGCAGTATTTT. Translation: CASLFADTQYF.

The chain uses TRBV7-2 and TRBJ2-1; D remains unclear. Germline-derived CDR1 and CDR2 are SGHTA and FQGNSA. Trimming pared 0 bases from V and 8 bases from J, leaving 11 bases between. This CDR3 is built from 14 residues. The CDR3 sequence: CASSLAGSTDEQFF. CDR3 in DNA: TGTGCCAGCAGCTTAGCGGGCAGTACAGATGAGCAGTTCTTC.

The chain combines TRBV5-1 with TRBJ2-7, with D tentatively TRBD1 or TRBD2 (5 bases each). The V gene's germline CDR1 is SGHRS and CDR2 YFSETQ. V was trimmed by 0 bases and J by 2 bases, leaving 15 bases between them. The CDR3 covers 16 residues. DNA for the CDR3: TGCGCCAGCAGCTTGGACACCGGGACCGAGACCTACGAGCAGTACTTC. It encodes CASSLDTGTETYEQYF.

This sequence joins TRBV7-9 and TRBJ1-2; possibly TRBD1 for D (5 bases). The V and J ends lost 10 bases and 7 bases respectively, with 10 bases between them. The CDR3 is made up of 10 amino acids. Germline V lookup: CDR1 SEHNR, CDR2 FQNEAQ (reference sequence). In nucleotides, the CDR3 is TGTGCCACCGCGGGGGGTGGCTACACCTTC. Translated, it gives CATAGGGYTF.

This chain connects TRBV19 to TRBJ2-5; no reliable D call. The CDR3 is made up of 13 amino acids. V lost 6 bases, J lost 3 bases, and 11 bases lay in between. Germline V lookup: CDR1 LNHDA, CDR2 SQIVND (reference sequence). CDR3 sequence (DNA): TGTGCCAGTAGCAAGAACGAGAAAGAGACCCAGTACTTC. This encodes CASSKNEKETQYF.

This clone was detected only once. This chain links TRBV5-6 with TRBJ2-2; D gene ambiguous. The germline V and J ends were trimmed by 4 bases and 2 bases, with 12 bases remaining between them. The CDR3 is 15 amino acids. Germline V lookup: CDR1 SGHDT, CDR2 YYEEEE. Here the CDR3 DNA reads TGTGCCAGCAGCCATAAGCGACATAACACCGGGGAGCTGTTTTTT. Translated: CASSHKRHNTGELFF.

The rearrangement joins TRBV5-4 to TRBJ2-7; the D is unclear. The germline V and J ends were trimmed by 3 bases and 6 bases, with 16 bases remaining between them. The CDR3 consists of 14 residues. The germline V gene encodes CDR1 SGHNT and CDR2 YYREEE (reference sequence). CDR3 amino acids: CASSSFDLIPEQYF. The CDR3 coding sequence is TGTGCCAGCAGCTCGTTCGACCTCATACCCGAGCAGTACTTC.